The entry below describes one TCR beta chain. One entry per CDR3 protein, called by TCRdb with MiXCR from the PCR reads. This table holds approximately 6,000 distinct CDR3 sequences, roughly 50% found once. The entry originates in a study of CD4 and CD8 cells across lung adenocarcinoma regions. The patients had localized lung adenocarcinoma, a non-small cell subtype. The receptor was derived from a female donor with lung adenocarcinoma. The CD4 and CD8 labels of this study may be unreliable. The sample consisted of CD4+ T cells from the center of a lung tumor.

The CDR3 loop reads CASSYSISLSSYNEQFF. The DNA of the CDR3 is TGTGCCAGCAGTTACTCGATTTCCTTGAGCTCCTACAATGAGCAGTTCTTC. The gene calls are TRBV6-5 and TRBJ2-1; D not certain. The CDR3 contains 17 residues. Trimming removed 0 bases at V and 0 bases at J, with 12 bases between. Germline CDR1 is MNHEY and CDR2 is SVGAGI.